The clone carrying this T cell receptor (beta chain) was found many times. Its specificity is not known. V dropped 0 bases and J dropped 5 bases, with 12 bases sitting between them. This CDR3 region has 15 residues. Looked up from germline, CDR1 is SGHRS and CDR2 is YFSETQ. This sample stems from a study of early T cells in non-severe SARS-CoV-2 infection. Across the whole study: Investigators sequenced bulk RNA drawn from unsorted whole blood, and chains remained unpaired. Overall study results and limits: Missing private and CD4 specificities, VDJdb matching favored anti-spike CD8 responses.

cDNA molecules, individually, were tagged with unique molecular identifiers. One entry per CDR3 protein results from TCRdb running MiXCR on the 5' RACE reads. The sample lists nearly 90,000 distinct CDR3 sequences; roughly an eighth were seen once. The sequenced material came from whole blood. The TCR comes from an adult who was a healthcare worker with PCR-confirmed SARS-CoV-2 infection or an uninfected control (not recorded which). The rearrangement joins TRBV5-1 to TRBJ2-1; D is undetermined. The CDR3 sequence: CASSLAVVENNEQFF. Here the CDR3 DNA reads TGCGCCAGCAGCTTGGCCGTGGTGGAGAACAATGAGCAGTTCTTC.